These T cell receptor beta chains were read from a single sample in a study of blood T cell repertoires in COVID-19. Some clones are missing from TCRdb's copy, which holds only in-frame ones; the method was immunoSEQ multiplex PCR. The profile shows about 73,000 clones, roughly three quarters of them singletons. The specimen sequenced was peripheral blood. These receptors came from a man in his 70s with COVID-19, enrolled during active disease. Each CDR3 is given with its conserved first and last residue. Fields, in order: V gene, clone size, CDR3 protein. A clone size is listed for some rows: how often the clone was seen (once, few, many), or a class if it is expanded.

V gene: TRBV5-5
clone size: -
CDR3 protein: CASSFERGRRGYTF

V gene: TRBV5-4
clone size: once
CDR3 protein: CASSLEFGTSIYNEQFF

V gene: TRBV7-2
clone size: -
CDR3 protein: CASSSGLAGGWDTQYF

V gene: TRBV4-1
clone size: -
CDR3 protein: CASSRLPGDDEKLFF

V gene: TRBV6-5
clone size: -
CDR3 protein: CASRTGQASTGELFF

V gene: TRBV7-8
clone size: -
CDR3 protein: CASRTGYNSPLHF

V gene: TRBV24-1
clone size: -
CDR3 protein: CATGRGRGQDEQYF

V gene: TRBV24-1
clone size: -
CDR3 protein: CATKGLNTGELFF

V gene: TRBV6-2/TRBV6-3
clone size: -
CDR3 protein: CASSTATDTQYF

V gene: TRBV7-8
clone size: few
CDR3 protein: CASSSRQGAKNTEAFF

V gene: TRBV18
clone size: -
CDR3 protein: CASLPGVDRMDGYTF

V gene: TRBV18
clone size: -
CDR3 protein: CASSNIATGGTSGKAEQFF

V gene: TRBV5-3
clone size: few
CDR3 protein: CVNRDRDTEAFF

V gene: TRBV9
clone size: -
CDR3 protein: CASSVDAGLREQYF

V gene: TRBV4-2
clone size: -
CDR3 protein: CASSQEIGRVAEAFF

V gene: TRBV10-3
clone size: -
CDR3 protein: CAIRAGAVGNSPLHF

V gene: TRBV3-1/TRBV3-2
clone size: few
CDR3 protein: CASRSPGTGNTEAFF

V gene: TRBV4-3
clone size: -
CDR3 protein: CASRRTGLNEKLFF

V gene: TRBV21-1
clone size: -
CDR3 protein: CASSKRTAYYGYTF

V gene: TRBV18
clone size: many
CDR3 protein: CASSPPRSGRGFEQYF